This T cell receptor (beta chain) was identified in a study of OX40 agonist ivuxolimab in advanced cancers. In the study overall: Clinicians treated patients with ivuxolimab, an agonistic anti-OX40 (CD134) antibody. Intravenous ivuxolimab at 0.01 to 10 mg/kg was given to patients every 2 weeks. Age averaged 60 years (range about 23 to 80), and 82.7% were male.

Assay: immunoSEQ multiplex PCR; the TCRdb copy retains only in-frame clones and omits some. In the table there are tens of thousands of clones, around 83% of which are singletons. Researchers took blood at baseline, on cycle 4 day 1, and on cycle 7 day 1. Looked up from germline, CDR1 is SQVTM and CDR2 is ANQGSEA. The CDR3 runs 13 residues. V lost 6 bases to trimming and J lost 3 bases; unmatched junction nucleotides: 5. This sequence joins TRBV29-1 and TRBJ2-3; TRBD2 matches 8 bases. The sample in question was CD4+ or CD8+ T cells sorted from blood, obtained in a trial of the OX40 agonist ivuxolimab. This sequence was found in an adult with an advanced solid tumor such as melanoma, head and neck, liver or kidney cancer. CDR3 DNA sequence: TGCAGCGTGTATAGCGGGGATACAGATACGCAGTATTTT. Its protein product is CSVYSGDTDTQYF.